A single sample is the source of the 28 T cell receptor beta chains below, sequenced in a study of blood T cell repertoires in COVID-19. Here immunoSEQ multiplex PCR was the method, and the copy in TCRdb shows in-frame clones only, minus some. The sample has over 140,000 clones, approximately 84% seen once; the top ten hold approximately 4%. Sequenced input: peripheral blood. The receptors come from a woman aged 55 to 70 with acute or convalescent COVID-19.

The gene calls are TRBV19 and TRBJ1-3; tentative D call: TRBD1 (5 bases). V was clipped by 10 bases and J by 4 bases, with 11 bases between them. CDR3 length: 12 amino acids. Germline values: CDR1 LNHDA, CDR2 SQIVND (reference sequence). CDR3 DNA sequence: TGTGCCACTGGGACTCGAGGAAACACCATATATTTT. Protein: CATGTRGNTIYF. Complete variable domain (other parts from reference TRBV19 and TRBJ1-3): DGGITQSPKYLFRKEGQNVTLSCEQNLNHDAMYWYRQDPGQGLRLIYYSQIVNDFQKGDIAEGYSVSREKKESFPLTVTSAQKNPTAFYLCATGTRGNTIYFGEGSWLTVV.

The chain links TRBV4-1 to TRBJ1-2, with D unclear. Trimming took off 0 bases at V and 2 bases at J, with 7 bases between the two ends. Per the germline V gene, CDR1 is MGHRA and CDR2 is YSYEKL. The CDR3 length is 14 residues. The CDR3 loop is CASSQEAVNYGYTF. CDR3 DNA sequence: TGCGCCAGCAGCCAAGAAGCGGTGAACTATGGCTACACCTTC.

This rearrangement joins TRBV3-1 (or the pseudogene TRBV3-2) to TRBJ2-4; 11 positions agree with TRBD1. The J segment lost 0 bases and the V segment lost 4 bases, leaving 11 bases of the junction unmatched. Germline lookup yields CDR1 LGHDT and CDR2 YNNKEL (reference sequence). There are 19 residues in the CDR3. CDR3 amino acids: CASSLRGTGGNEAKNIQYF. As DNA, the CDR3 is TGTGCCAGCAGCCTTCGGGGGACAGGGGGTAATGAAGCCAAAAACATTCAGTACTTC.

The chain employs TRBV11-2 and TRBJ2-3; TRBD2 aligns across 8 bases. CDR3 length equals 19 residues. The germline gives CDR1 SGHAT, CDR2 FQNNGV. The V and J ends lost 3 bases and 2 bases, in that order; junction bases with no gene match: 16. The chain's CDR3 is CASSFPQGREALHTDTQYF. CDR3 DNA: TGTGCCAGCAGCTTCCCCCAGGGGCGGGAGGCCCTACACACAGATACGCAGTATTTT. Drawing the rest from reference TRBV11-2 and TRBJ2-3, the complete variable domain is EAGVAQSPRYKIIEKRQSVAFWCNPISGHATLYWYQQILGQGPKLLIQFQNNGVVDDSQLPKDRFSAERLKGVDSTLKIQPAKLEDSAVYLCASSFPQGREALHTDTQYFGPGTRLTVL.

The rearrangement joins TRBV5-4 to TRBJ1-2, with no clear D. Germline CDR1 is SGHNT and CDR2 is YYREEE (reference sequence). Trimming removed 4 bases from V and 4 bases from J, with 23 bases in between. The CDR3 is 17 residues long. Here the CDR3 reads CASSHPVPTEGGYGYTF. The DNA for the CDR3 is TGTGCCAGCAGCCACCCCGTCCCCACAGAGGGTGGCTATGGCTACACCTTC.

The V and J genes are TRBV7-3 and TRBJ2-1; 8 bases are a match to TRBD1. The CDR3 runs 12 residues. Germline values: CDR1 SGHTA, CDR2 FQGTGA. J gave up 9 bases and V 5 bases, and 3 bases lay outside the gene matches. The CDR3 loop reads CASSPGGTEQFF. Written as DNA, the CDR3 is TGTGCCAGCAGCCCAGGGGGCACTGAGCAGTTCTTC.

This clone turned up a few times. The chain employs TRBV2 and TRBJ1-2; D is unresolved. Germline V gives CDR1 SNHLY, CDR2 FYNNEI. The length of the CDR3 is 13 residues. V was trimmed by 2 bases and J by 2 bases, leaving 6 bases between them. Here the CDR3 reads CASSENSNYGYTF. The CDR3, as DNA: TGTGCCAGCAGTGAAAACTCAAACTATGGCTACACCTTC.

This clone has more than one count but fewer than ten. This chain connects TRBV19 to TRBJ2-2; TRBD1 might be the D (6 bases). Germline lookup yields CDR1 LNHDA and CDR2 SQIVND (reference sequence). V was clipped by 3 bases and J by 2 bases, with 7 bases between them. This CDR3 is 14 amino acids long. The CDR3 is CASSMGANTGELFF. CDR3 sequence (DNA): TGTGCCAGTAGTATGGGGGCCAACACCGGGGAGCTGTTTTTT.

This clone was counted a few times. The DNA for the CDR3 is TGCGCCAGCAGCCGAGGAGGGCAAGTGCTCACCGGGGAGCTGTTTTTT. Protein sequence: CASSRGGQVLTGELFF. The rearrangement joins TRBV4-1 to TRBJ2-2; possibly TRBD2 for D (6 bases). The CDR3 contains 16 residues. Trimming pared 4 bases from V and 4 bases from J, leaving 16 bases between. Germline V gene lookup returns CDR1 MGHRA and CDR2 YSYEKL.

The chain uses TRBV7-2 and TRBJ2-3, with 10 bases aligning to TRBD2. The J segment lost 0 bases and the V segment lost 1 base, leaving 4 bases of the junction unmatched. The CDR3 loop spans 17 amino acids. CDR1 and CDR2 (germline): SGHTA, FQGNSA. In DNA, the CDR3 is TGTGCCAGCAGCTTAGGGCTAGCGGGAGTCAGCACAGATACGCAGTATTTT. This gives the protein CASSLGLAGVSTDTQYF.

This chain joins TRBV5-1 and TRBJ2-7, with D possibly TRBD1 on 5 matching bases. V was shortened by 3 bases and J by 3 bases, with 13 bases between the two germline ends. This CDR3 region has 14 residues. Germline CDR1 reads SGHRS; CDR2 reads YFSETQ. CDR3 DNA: TGCGCCAGCAGCTCCCTGACAGTCAACTACGAGCAGTACTTC. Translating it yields CASSSLTVNYEQYF.

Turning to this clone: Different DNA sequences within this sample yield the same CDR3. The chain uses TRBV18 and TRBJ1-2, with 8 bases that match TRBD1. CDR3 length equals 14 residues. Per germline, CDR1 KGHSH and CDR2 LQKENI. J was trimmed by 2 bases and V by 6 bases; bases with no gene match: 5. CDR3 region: CASSPGQGNYGYTF. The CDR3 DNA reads TGTGCCAGCTCCCCTGGACAGGGCAACTATGGCTACACCTTC.

Here the CDR3 DNA reads TGTGCCAGCAGCCGGACTAGCGGGAGGTTTTCATACAATGAGCAGTTCTTC. Translated, it gives CASSRTSGRFSYNEQFF. The rearrangement joins TRBV3-1 (or the pseudogene TRBV3-2) to TRBJ2-1, with 14 bases fitting TRBD2. The CDR3 loop spans 17 amino acids. The germline V gene encodes CDR1 LGHDT and CDR2 YNNKEL (reference sequence). J gave up 4 bases and V 4 bases, and 6 bases lay outside the gene matches.

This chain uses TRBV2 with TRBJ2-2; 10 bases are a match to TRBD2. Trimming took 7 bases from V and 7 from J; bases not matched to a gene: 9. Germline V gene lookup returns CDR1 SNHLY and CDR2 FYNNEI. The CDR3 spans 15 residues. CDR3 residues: CASKEREGSSGELFF. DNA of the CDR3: TGTGCCAGCAAAGAGCGGGAGGGCTCTAGCGGGGAGCTGTTTTTT.

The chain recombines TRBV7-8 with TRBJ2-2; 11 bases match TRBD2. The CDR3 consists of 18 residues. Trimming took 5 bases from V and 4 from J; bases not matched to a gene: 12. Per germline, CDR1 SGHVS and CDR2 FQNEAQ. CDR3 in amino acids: CASSPKNLAGGATGELFF. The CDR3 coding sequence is TGTGCCAGCAGCCCCAAAAACTTAGCGGGGGGGGCCACCGGGGAGCTGTTTTTT.

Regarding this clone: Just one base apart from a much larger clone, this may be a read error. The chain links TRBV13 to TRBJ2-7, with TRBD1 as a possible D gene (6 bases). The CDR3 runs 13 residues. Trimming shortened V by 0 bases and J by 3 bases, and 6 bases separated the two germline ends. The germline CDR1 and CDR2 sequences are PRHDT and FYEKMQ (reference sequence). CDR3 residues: CASSLGQGYEQYF. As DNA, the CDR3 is TGTGCCAGCAGCTTAGGACAGGGCTACGAGCAGTACTTC.

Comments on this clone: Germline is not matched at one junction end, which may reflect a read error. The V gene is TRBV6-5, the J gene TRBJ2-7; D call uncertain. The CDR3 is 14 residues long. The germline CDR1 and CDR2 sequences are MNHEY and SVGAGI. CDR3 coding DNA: TGTGCCAGCAGTCCCCGGCGGTTGCCCTCCGCTACGGACTTC. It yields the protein CASSPRRLPSATDF.

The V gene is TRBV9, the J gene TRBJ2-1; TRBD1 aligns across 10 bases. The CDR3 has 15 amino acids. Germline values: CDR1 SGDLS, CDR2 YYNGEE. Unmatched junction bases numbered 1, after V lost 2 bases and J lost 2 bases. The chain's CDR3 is CASSVGQGTYNEQFF. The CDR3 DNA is TGTGCCAGCAGCGTGGGACAGGGGACCTACAATGAGCAGTTCTTC. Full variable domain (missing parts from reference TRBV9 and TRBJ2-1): DSGVTQTPKHLITATGQRVTLRCSPRSGDLSVYWYQQSLDQGLQFLIQYYNGEERAKGNILERFSAQQFPDLHSELNLSSLELGDSALYFCASSVGQGTYNEQFFGPGTRLTVL.

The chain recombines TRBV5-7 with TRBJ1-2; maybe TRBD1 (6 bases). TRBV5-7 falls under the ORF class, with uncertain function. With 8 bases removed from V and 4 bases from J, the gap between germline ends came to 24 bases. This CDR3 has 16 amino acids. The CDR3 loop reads CASIRAPTIRGYGYTF. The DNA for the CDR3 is TGTGCCAGTATCCGGGCACCAACGATCAGGGGCTATGGCTACACCTTC.

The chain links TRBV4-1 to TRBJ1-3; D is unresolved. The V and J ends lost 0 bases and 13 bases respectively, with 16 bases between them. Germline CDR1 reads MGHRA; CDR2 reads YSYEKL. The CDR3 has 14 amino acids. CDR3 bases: TGCGCCAGCAGCCAAGAAGAATTCAAGGGAGTGATATATTTT. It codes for CASSQEEFKGVIYF.

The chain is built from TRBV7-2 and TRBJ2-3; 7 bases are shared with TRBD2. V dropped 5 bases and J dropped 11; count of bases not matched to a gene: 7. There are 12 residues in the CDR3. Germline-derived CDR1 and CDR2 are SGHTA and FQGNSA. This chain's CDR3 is CASSRPTGGQYF. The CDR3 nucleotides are TGTGCCAGCAGCCGACCTACGGGGGGGCAGTATTTT.

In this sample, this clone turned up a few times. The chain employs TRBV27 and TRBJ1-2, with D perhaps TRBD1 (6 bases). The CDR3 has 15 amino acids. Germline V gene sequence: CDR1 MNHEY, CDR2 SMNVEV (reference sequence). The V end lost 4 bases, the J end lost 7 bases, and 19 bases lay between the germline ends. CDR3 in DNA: TGTGCCAGCAGTTCCCAACAGGGAATACTGTCTGGCTACACCTTC. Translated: CASSSQQGILSGYTF.

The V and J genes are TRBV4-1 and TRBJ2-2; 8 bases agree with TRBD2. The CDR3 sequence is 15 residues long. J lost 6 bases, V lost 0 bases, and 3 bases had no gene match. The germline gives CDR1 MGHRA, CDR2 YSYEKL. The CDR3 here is CASSQDGTSSGELFF. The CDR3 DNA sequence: TGCGCCAGCAGCCAAGACGGGACTAGTTCCGGGGAGCTGTTTTTT.

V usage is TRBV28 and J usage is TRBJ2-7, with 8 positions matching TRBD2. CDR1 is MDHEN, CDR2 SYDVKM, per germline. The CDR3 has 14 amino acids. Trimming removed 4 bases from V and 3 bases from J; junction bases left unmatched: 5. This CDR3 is CASSSGGMDYEQYF. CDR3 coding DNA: TGTGCCAGCAGTTCGGGAGGGATGGACTACGAGCAGTACTTC.

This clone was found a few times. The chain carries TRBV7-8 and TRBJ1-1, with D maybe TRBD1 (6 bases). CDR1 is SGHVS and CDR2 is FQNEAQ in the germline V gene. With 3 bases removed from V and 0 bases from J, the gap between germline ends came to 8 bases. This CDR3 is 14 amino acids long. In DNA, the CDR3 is TGTGCCAGCAGCTTTGGACAGATGAACACTGAAGCTTTCTTT. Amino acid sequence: CASSFGQMNTEAFF.

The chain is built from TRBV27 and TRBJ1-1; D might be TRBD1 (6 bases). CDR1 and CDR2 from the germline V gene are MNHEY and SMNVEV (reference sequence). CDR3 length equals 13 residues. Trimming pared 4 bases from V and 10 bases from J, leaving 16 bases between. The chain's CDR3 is CASSSRDNEGAFF. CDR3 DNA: TGTGCCAGCAGTTCCCGGGACAACGAGGGAGCTTTCTTT.

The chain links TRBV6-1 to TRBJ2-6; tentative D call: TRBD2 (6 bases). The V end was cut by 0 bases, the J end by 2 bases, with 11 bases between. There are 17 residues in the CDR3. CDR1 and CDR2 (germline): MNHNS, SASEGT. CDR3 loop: CASSEALGRTGANVLTF. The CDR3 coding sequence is TGTGCCAGCAGTGAAGCTTTAGGGAGGACTGGGGCCAACGTCCTGACTTTC.

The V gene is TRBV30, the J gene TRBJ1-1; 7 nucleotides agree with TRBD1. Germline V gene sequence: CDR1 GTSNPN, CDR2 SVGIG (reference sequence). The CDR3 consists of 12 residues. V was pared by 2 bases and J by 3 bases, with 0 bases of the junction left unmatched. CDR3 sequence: CAWSTGDTEAFF. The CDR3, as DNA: TGTGCCTGGAGTACAGGGGACACTGAAGCTTTCTTT. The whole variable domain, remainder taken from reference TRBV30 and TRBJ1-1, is SQTIHQWPATLVQPVGSPLSLECTVEGTSNPNLYWYRQAAGRGLQLLFYSVGIGQISSEVPQNLSASRPQDRQFILSSKKLLLSDSGFYLCAWSTGDTEAFFGQGTRLTVV.